This entry describes one T cell receptor beta chain. Preparation of the TCRbeta library involved a method that used unique molecular identifiers. TCRdb itself ran the PCR reads through MiXCR, one entry per CDR3 protein. This sample has over 400,000 distinct CDR3 sequences; around 12% occur once, and the top ten carry approximately 5.4%. This sample stems from a study of T-cell reconstitution after alpha-beta-depleted transplantation in children. Germline V gives CDR1 DFQATT, CDR2 SNEGSKA (reference sequence). This CDR3 has 14 amino acids. Trimming shortened V by 1 base and J by 1 base, and 9 bases separated the two germline ends.

The sequence was obtained from a human donor who donated a stem cell graft to a child with combined immunodeficiency. Specimen: PBMCs from the stem cell graft donor, collected from the stem cell graft. The chain uses TRBV20-1 and TRBJ2-3; D is undetermined. The CDR3 reads CSARVLGRTDTQYF. CDR3 coding DNA: TGCAGTGCTAGAGTCCTCGGTCGCACAGATACGCAGTATTTT.